Shown below are 23 T cell receptor beta chains from a single sample sequenced in a study of T cell repertoires in cytomegalovirus infection. These receptors are not linked to any known antigen. A single record per CDR3 protein comes from TCRdb applying MiXCR to the reads. The table shows 900,000 to 950,000 distinct CDR3 sequences, with around 32% occurring only once. The starting material was cultured CD8+ T cells from PBMCs, obtained from culture after CMV antigen stimulation. The receptors were gathered from a human donor in good health (CMV status not recorded). Some clones in this sample may be carry-over from other donors' samples.

The J gene is TRBJ1-2, the V gene TRBV7-9; tentatively, D is TRBD1 (5 bases). V lost 4 bases to trimming and J lost 0 bases, with 15 bases between them. Germline V lookup: CDR1 SEHNR, CDR2 FQNEAQ (reference sequence). The CDR3 consists of 16 residues. The CDR3, as DNA: TGTGCCAGCAGCTCCCAGGGAGGGCCAGCTAACTATGGCTACACCTTC. Amino acid sequence: CASSSQGGPANYGYTF. The complete variable domain, with remaining parts taken from reference TRBV7-9 and TRBJ1-2, reads DTGVSQNPRHKITKRGQNVTFRCDPISEHNRLYWYRQTLGQGPEFLTYFQNEAQLEKSRLLSDRFSAERPKGSFSTLEIQRTEQGDSAMYLCASSSQGGPANYGYTFGSGTRLTVV.

This clonotype was counted ten times or more. The genes are TRBV7-9 and TRBJ2-2; D is ambiguous. Germline CDR1 reads SEHNR; CDR2 reads FQNEAQ (reference sequence). The V end lost 2 bases, the J end lost 0 bases, and 13 bases lay between the germline ends. CDR3 size: 17 residues. The CDR3 protein is CASSLYPGSTNTGELFF. DNA for the CDR3: TGTGCCAGCAGCTTATATCCAGGATCCACGAACACCGGGGAGCTGTTTTTT. The whole variable domain, remainder taken from reference TRBV7-9 and TRBJ2-2, is DTGVSQNPRHKITKRGQNVTFRCDPISEHNRLYWYRQTLGQGPEFLTYFQNEAQLEKSRLLSDRFSAERPKGSFSTLEIQRTEQGDSAMYLCASSLYPGSTNTGELFFGEGSRLTVL.

A few counts support this clonotype. V is TRBV10-3 and J is TRBJ1-2, with D perhaps matching TRBD1 (5 bases). Looked up from germline, CDR1 is ENHRY and CDR2 is SYGVKD. Trimming left V 3 bases short and J 8 bases short, with 13 bases between. The length of the CDR3 is 13 residues. The CDR3 sequence is CAISDSGPGGYTF. CDR3 nucleotide sequence: TGTGCCATCAGTGATTCAGGGCCAGGAGGCTACACCTTC.

The DNA of the CDR3 is TGTGCCAGCAGTACCTCCGGGACAGGGGCCTACGAGCAGTACGTC. This gives the protein CASSTSGTGAYEQYV. J is TRBJ2-7 and V is TRBV28; TRBD1 aligns across 10 bases. The V gene's germline CDR1 is MDHEN and CDR2 SYDVKM. The CDR3 contains 15 residues. Losses at the gene ends were 5 bases for V and 2 bases for J; bases not matched to a gene: 6.

This clonotype was detected a few times. This sequence joins TRBV10-3 and TRBJ2-7, with D maybe TRBD2 (5 bases). The germline V and J ends were trimmed by 2 bases and 1 base, with 24 bases remaining between them. Germline V gene data show CDR1 as ENHRY and CDR2 as SYGVKD. CDR3 size: 19 residues. The CDR3 loop is CAISEGLRAGPALSYEQYF. The CDR3 DNA is TGTGCCATCAGTGAGGGACTTAGGGCAGGCCCAGCTCTATCCTACGAGCAGTACTTC.

This sequence joins TRBV28 and TRBJ1-5; 11 positions match TRBD1. CDR1 and CDR2 from the germline V gene are MDHEN and SYDVKM. Germline trimming cut 5 bases from V and 0 bases from J; bases unmatched to any gene: 9. There are 18 residues in the CDR3. The CDR3 reads CASSHLPGQGGSNQPQHF. For the CDR3, the DNA is TGTGCCAGCAGTCACCTCCCGGGACAGGGGGGTAGCAATCAGCCCCAGCATTTT.

This clonotype was found a few times. The genes are TRBV12-3 or TRBV12-4 and TRBJ2-1; no firm D call. V lost 6 bases and J 1 base, leaving 4 bases between the germline ends. CDR3 length equals 12 residues. The CDR3 spells CASRFSYNEQFF. CDR3 nucleotides: TGTGCCAGCAGGTTTTCCTACAATGAGCAGTTCTTC.

The gene calls are TRBV6-2 or TRBV6-3 and TRBJ1-1; TRBD1 matches at 9 bases. V shed 7 bases and J 5 bases; nucleotides not matched to a gene: 20. Germline V CDR1 and CDR2: MNHEY, SVGEGT. This CDR3 has 18 amino acids. The CDR3 protein is CASTLLGGQGPPGTEAFF. DNA for the CDR3: TGTGCCAGCACCCTCCTAGGGGGACAGGGTCCCCCGGGGACTGAAGCTTTCTTT.

This clonotype was recorded at least ten times. The gene calls are TRBV10-3 and TRBJ2-7; 8 bases map to TRBD1. The CDR3 is 14 residues long. The junction had 6 bases not matched to a gene; V was cut back by 7 bases and J by 1 base. The germline CDR1 and CDR2 sequences are ENHRY and SYGVKD. The CDR3 region is CAITPGQASYEQYF. The CDR3 DNA follows: TGTGCCATCACCCCGGGACAGGCGTCCTACGAGCAGTACTTC.

J is TRBJ1-2 and V is TRBV6-5; maybe TRBD1 (5 bases). The germline V gene encodes CDR1 MNHEY and CDR2 SVGAGI. Trimming took off 6 bases at V and 4 bases at J, with 24 bases between the two ends. The CDR3 consists of 17 residues. The CDR3 loop is CASSPGEASLFSYGYTF. The CDR3 coding sequence is TGTGCCAGCAGCCCGGGGGAGGCCTCATTATTTTCCTATGGCTACACCTTC.

In this sample, this clonotype turned up a few times. The DNA for the CDR3 is TGTGCCAGCAGCCCCCAGAGTAGCAAGGTCGGGGAGCTGTTTTTT. Protein product: CASSPQSSKVGELFF. V is TRBV7-9 and J is TRBJ2-2; D ambiguous. The CDR3 runs 15 residues. The germline V gene has CDR1 SEHNR and CDR2 FQNEAQ (reference sequence). Trimming took off 5 bases at V and 7 bases at J, with 17 bases between the two ends.

The chain recombines TRBV6-1 with TRBJ2-1, with 11 bases identical to TRBD1. V was clipped by 7 bases and J by 2 bases; unmatched bases: 10. This CDR3 contains 17 residues. Germline V CDR1 and CDR2: MNHNS, SASEGT. The CDR3 protein is CASILRGGQGAYNEQFF. The CDR3 coding sequence is TGTGCCAGCATCCTAAGGGGGGGACAGGGGGCCTACAATGAGCAGTTCTTC.

This chain links TRBV6-5 with TRBJ2-3; D remains unclear. With 6 bases removed from V and 0 bases from J, the gap between germline ends came to 10 bases. The CDR3 runs to 14 residues. The germline V gene encodes CDR1 MNHEY and CDR2 SVGAGI. The CDR3 DNA follows: TGTGCCAGCAGCCACCAAATCAGCACAGATACGCAGTATTTT. Translating gives CASSHQISTDTQYF.

As regards this clonotype: One end of the junction varies from germline; a read error may be responsible. This rearrangement joins TRBV19 to TRBJ1-1; no clear D gene. There are 13 residues in the CDR3. Germline CDR1 LNHDA, CDR2 SQIVND (reference sequence). For the CDR3, the DNA is TGTACCAGTAGTATTGGGCTAAACACTGAAGCTTTCTTT. Protein product: CTSSIGLNTEAFF.

This chain joins TRBV27 and TRBJ1-5; 8 nucleotides line up with TRBD1. The trim removed 8 bases at V and 6 bases at J, leaving 9 bases unmatched. Germline V gene data show CDR1 as MNHEY and CDR2 as SMNVEV (reference sequence). This CDR3 has 14 amino acids. Here the CDR3 DNA reads TGTGCCAGCGGAAAGACAGGGGAACTTCAGCCCCAGCATTTT. Translation gives CASGKTGELQPQHF.

This sequence joins TRBV6-2 or TRBV6-3 and TRBJ2-5, with D maybe TRBD1 (6 bases). Germline CDR1 is MNHEY and CDR2 is SVGEGT. Trimming left V 5 bases short and J 1 base short, with 11 bases between. The length of the CDR3 is 14 residues. Here the CDR3 reads CASSTLGAQETQYF. DNA for the CDR3: TGTGCCAGCAGTACTCTGGGGGCCCAAGAGACCCAGTACTTC.

The chain has TRBV9 and TRBJ1-1, with D tentatively TRBD1 (5 bases). The germline V gene encodes CDR1 SGDLS and CDR2 YYNGEE. This CDR3 has 15 residues. Trimming took 4 bases from V and 1 from J, leaving 14 bases between them. The CDR3 DNA follows: TGTGCCAGCAGCCCCTACGGGGGACCGAACACTGAAGCTTTCTTT. Its translation is CASSPYGGPNTEAFF.

In this sample, this clonotype turned up many times. The CDR3 loop reads CASSLGQVETQYF. CDR3 bases: TGTGCCAGCAGCCTTGGACAGGTGGAGACCCAGTACTTC. The chain combines TRBV12-3 or TRBV12-4 with TRBJ2-5; 7 bases agree with TRBD1. V lost 6 bases and J lost 5; bases outside the gene matches: 6. CDR3 length: 13 amino acids.

The chain couples TRBV6-8 to TRBJ1-6; D is undetermined. CDR1 is MNHGY, CDR2 SAAAGT, per germline. CDR3 length: 15 residues. V lost 6 bases, J lost 9 bases, and 18 bases lay in between. The CDR3 loop reads CASSPRLTSGSPLHF. The CDR3 DNA sequence: TGTGCCAGCAGCCCTCGACTAACCAGTGGTTCACCCCTCCACTTT.

This CDR3 reads CASSQEGDYEQYF. The CDR3 region has the DNA TGTGCCAGCAGCCAAGAAGGGGACTACGAGCAGTACTTC. This chain connects TRBV14 to TRBJ2-7, with a tentative D call TRBD1 (5 bases). Trimming took off 0 bases at V and 3 bases at J, with 6 bases between the two ends. This CDR3 region has 13 residues. Germline CDR1 SGHDN, CDR2 FVKESK.

The chain carries TRBV4-3 and TRBJ1-4, with 7 nucleotides matching TRBD1. The trim removed 2 bases at V and 0 bases at J, leaving 9 bases unmatched. Germline CDR1 is LGHNA and CDR2 is YSLEER. This CDR3 is 18 amino acids long. CDR3 in amino acids: CASSQTGVADATNEKLFF. DNA for the CDR3: TGCGCCAGCAGCCAAACAGGGGTGGCGGATGCAACTAATGAAAAACTGTTTTTT.

V and J are TRBV29-1 and TRBJ2-7, with no clear D. Germline V CDR1 and CDR2: SQVTM, ANQGSEA. This CDR3 comprises 14 residues. Trimming removed 3 bases from V and 0 bases from J, with 12 bases in between. The CDR3 DNA reads TGCAGCGTTGAGTTTTTCGGACGCTCCTACGAGCAGTACTTC. It codes for CSVEFFGRSYEQYF.

This chain uses TRBV7-9 with TRBJ1-2, with D tentatively TRBD1 (5 bases). V lost 1 base and J lost 6, with 12 bases in between. Germline CDR1 SEHNR, CDR2 FQNEAQ (reference sequence). CDR3 length equals 14 residues. Here the CDR3 reads CASSLGGGGDGYTF. CDR3 DNA sequence: TGTGCCAGCAGCTTAGGTGGGGGAGGCGATGGCTACACCTTC.